This TCR beta chain emerged from a study of T cells in Graves' hyperthyroidism and ophthalmopathy (dated by TCRdb to 2018 to 2020). About the study as a whole: Peripheral blood samples were taken at the time of initial diagnosis, prior to any treatment. To identify TCR V-J signatures that set the groups apart, the researchers used a discovery cohort of approximately 98 patients, made up of 40 to 45 with Graves' ophthalmopathy and about 59 with stable Graves' hyperthyroidism. Whether ophthalmopathy could be predicted prospectively was tested in an independent validation cohort made up of about 18 hyperthyroidism patients plus 17 patients who later progressed to ophthalmopathy. The roughly 94 discovery patients were randomly split 7:3 into training and test sets. In addition, the study compared T-cell repertoires in thyroid tissue and in blood from six Graves' hyperthyroidism patients. Once sampling was done, hyperthyroidism patients were given methimazole at a starting dose of 30 mg daily, whereas ophthalmopathy patients were given high-dose intravenous methylprednisolone. TCR Vbeta CDR3 sequencing of roughly 140 peripheral blood samples (43 ophthalmopathy, 75 or so hyperthyroidism and approximately 17 progressor patients) is reported in the paper.

There are a few counts of this clonotype. Its antigen is not yet known. Base qualities are not provided; no much larger clone lies one nucleotide away. Findings and caveats that apply to the study as a whole: Sample size was not statistically predetermined, and blinding of investigators to group allocation was not performed. In validation, the model predicted progression to ophthalmopathy with approximately 69% sensitivity and approximately 78% specificity, a median of approximately 6.5 months before onset. A 13 V-J signature model separated ophthalmopathy from stable hyperthyroidism, with just over 85% sensitivity and 81.08% specificity in cross-validation and 80%/75% in testing. Blood samples also contained most of the expanded thyroid clonotypes (frequency above 0.001), which suggests that blood repertoires may reflect thyroid immune responses.

The CDR3 covers 16 residues, taking in both the cysteine and the phenylalanine. This entry keeps only the CDR3 DNA: 48 bases, framed from base 1. From a lookup of the germline V gene (reference sequence), CDR1 and CDR2 are GTSNPN and SVGIG. V drops 0 bases and J drops 4 bases, leaving 16 bases in between. A patient counted as having stable Graves' hyperthyroidism if no progression to ophthalmopathy occurred over 18 months of follow-up. Hyperthyroidism patients were newly diagnosed, with disease duration under 2 months, and aged 18 to 65 years. The study excluded patients with uncontrolled infections, other autoimmune diseases, pregnancy or lactation. Diagnoses were based on clinical symptoms, serum thyroxine and TRAb, thyroid ultrasound and orbital computed tomography. Ficoll-Paque density gradient centrifugation was used to isolate PBMCs from 8 to 10 ml of fresh peripheral blood. Total RNA was extracted with Trizol reagent, and quality was checked on an Agilent 2100 Bioanalyzer.

The TCR beta CDR3 regions were amplified from the RNA transcripts. For the first round of RT-PCR on the TCR CDR3, the HTBI primer set was used together with the Qiagen OneStep RT-PCR kit. A second multiplex PCR round built the libraries, followed by size selection and purification. Libraries were sequenced paired-end with 100 bp reads on an Illumina HiSeq2000. In the original analysis: Raw data were processed with SOAPnuke, discarding reads with adapters, uncalled bases, mean Phred below 15, or no exact constant-primer or identifier match. COPE v1.2.5 was used to merge high-quality paired reads, and clonotypes were defined as unique nucleotide sequences. MiTCR v1.1 was used to align the clonotypes against IMGT TRBV, TRBD and TRBJ reference segments. Only V-J combinations with frequency above 0.0001, covering about 99% of repertoires, were analysed. The TCS score was defined as the ratio of F50 (clonal expansion) to E x V (chaos), calculated using BLOSUM62-based TCRdist between CDR3 peptides within each V-J. Welch's t-statistics and random forest reduced just over 500 V-J features to roughly 13, which were used in a naive Bayes classifier (R e1071). TCRdb redid the processing of the public reads, applying fastp at Q25 and MiXCR, and retained in-frame beta chains. Each entry merges the rows of one CDR3 protein and shows their most common DNA and genes. TCRdb's processing, not the study's, gives the V and J calls here. This sample is represented by 450,000 to 600,000 distinct CDR3 sequences; about 15% of them were singletons. The ten largest clones add up to 14% of the sample.

The chain is assembled from TRBV30 and TRBJ2-1; no D gene can be assigned with confidence. The sequenced sample was blood. This TCR derives from a woman in her thirties or forties with Graves' hyperthyroidism. The DNA sequence is TGTGCCTGGAGTGTACCGGCATTTGAGTGGTACAATGAGCAGTTCTTC. Translated, this is CAWSVPAFEWYNEQFF.